This T cell receptor beta chain was obtained from a study of T cell responses to AZD1222 COVID-19 vaccine. This clone was seen a few times. What it binds is not known. Whole-study results and caveats: Baseline seropositivity occurred in only 5 or 6 AZD1222 recipients. Among vaccine-associated CD4 TCRs, coverage spanned spike, with dominance at 160-218 and 743-854. Clonal diversity may have been underestimated, and the donors were mostly white British, with more females than males. Sampling that yielded the repertoires occurred only after the peak T cell response.

The method was immunoSEQ multiplex PCR; TCRdb's version includes in-frame clones alone and lacks a portion of them. The data show hundreds of thousands of clones, 90% to 95% seen once. Germline V lookup: CDR1 SGHTA, CDR2 FQGNSA. V lost 2 bases to trimming and J lost 4 bases, with 12 bases between them. The CDR3 is made up of 14 amino acids. The receptor was derived from an adult who received the AZD1222 COVID-19 vaccine. The sample consisted of peripheral blood, taken 28 days after the second AZD1222 dose. This chain links TRBV7-2 with TRBJ2-7, with D possibly TRBD1 on 6 matching bases. CDR3 sequence reads: CASSLNRATYEQYF. Written as DNA, the CDR3 is TGTGCCAGCAGCTTAAACAGGGCCACATACGAGCAGTACTTC.